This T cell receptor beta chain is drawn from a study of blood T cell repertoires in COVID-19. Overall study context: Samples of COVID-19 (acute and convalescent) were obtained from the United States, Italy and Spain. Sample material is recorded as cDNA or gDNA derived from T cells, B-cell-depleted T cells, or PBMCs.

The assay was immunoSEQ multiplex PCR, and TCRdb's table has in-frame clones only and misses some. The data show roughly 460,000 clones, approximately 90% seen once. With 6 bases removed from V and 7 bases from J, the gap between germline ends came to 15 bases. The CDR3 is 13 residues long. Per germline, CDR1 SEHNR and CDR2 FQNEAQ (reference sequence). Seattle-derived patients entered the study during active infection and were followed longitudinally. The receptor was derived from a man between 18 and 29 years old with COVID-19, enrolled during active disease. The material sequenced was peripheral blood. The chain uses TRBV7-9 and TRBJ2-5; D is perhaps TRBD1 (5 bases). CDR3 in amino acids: CASSSAGFRTQYF. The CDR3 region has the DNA TGTGCCAGCAGTTCCGCAGGGTTTCGGACCCAGTACTTC.